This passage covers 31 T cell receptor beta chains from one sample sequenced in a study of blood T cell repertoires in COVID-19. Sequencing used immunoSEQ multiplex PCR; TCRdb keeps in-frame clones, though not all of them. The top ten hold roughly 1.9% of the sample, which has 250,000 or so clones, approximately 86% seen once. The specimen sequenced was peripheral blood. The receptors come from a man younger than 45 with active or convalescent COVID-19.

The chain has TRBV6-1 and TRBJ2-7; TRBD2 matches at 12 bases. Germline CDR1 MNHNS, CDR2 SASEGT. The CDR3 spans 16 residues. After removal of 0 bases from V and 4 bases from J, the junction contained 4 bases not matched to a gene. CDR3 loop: CASSEALGLAGYEQYF. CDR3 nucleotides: TGTGCCAGCAGTGAAGCCCTGGGACTAGCGGGTTACGAGCAGTACTTC.

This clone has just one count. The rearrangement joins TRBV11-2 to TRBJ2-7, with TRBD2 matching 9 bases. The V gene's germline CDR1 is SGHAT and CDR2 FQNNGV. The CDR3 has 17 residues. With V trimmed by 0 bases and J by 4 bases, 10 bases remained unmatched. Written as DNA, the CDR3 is TGTGCCAGCAGCTTAGATGGAACCGGGACTAGCTTATACGAGCAGTACTTC. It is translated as CASSLDGTGTSLYEQYF.

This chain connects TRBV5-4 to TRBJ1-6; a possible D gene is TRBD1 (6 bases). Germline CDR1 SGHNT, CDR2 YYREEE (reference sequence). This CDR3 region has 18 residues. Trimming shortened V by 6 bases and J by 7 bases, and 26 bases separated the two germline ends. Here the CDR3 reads CASTPHGGGSLMNSPLHF. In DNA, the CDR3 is TGTGCCAGCACCCCTCACGGGGGGGGCTCCCTTATGAATTCACCCCTCCACTTT.

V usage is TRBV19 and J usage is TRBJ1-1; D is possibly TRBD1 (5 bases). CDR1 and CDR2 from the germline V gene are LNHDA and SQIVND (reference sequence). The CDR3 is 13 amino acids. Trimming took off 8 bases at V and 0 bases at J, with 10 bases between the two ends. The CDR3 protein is CASHAGLNTEAFF. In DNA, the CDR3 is TGTGCCAGTCATGCAGGGCTGAACACTGAAGCTTTCTTT.

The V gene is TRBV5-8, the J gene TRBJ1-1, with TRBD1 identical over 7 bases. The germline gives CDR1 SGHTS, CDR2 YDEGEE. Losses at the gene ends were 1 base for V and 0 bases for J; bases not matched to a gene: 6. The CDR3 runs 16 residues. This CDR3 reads CASSLMTGPLNTEAFF. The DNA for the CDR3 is TGTGCCAGCAGCTTGATGACAGGGCCCTTGAACACTGAAGCTTTCTTT.

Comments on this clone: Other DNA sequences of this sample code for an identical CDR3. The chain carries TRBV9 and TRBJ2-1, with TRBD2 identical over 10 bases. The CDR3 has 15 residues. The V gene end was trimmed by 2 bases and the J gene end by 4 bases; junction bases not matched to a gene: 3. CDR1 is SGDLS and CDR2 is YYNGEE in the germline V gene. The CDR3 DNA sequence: TGTGCCAGCAGCGTGAGCGGGGGGGTGTACAATGAGCAGTTCTTC. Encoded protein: CASSVSGGVYNEQFF. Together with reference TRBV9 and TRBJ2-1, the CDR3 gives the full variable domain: DSGVTQTPKHLITATGQRVTLRCSPRSGDLSVYWYQQSLDQGLQFLIQYYNGEERAKGNILERFSAQQFPDLHSELNLSSLELGDSALYFCASSVSGGVYNEQFFGPGTRLTVL.

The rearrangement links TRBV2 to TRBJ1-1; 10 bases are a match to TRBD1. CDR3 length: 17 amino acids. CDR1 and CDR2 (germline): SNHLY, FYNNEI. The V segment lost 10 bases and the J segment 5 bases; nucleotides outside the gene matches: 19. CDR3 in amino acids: CATHLKPVGTGATEAFF. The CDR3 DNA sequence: TGTGCCACACACTTGAAACCAGTCGGGACAGGGGCTACTGAAGCTTTCTTT.

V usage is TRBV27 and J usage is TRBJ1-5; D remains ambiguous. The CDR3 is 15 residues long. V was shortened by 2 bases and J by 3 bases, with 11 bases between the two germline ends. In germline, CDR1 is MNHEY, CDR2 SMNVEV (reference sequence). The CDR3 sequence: CASSLGPGNNQPQHF. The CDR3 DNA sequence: TGTGCCAGCAGTTTAGGTCCGGGAAACAATCAGCCCCAGCATTTT.

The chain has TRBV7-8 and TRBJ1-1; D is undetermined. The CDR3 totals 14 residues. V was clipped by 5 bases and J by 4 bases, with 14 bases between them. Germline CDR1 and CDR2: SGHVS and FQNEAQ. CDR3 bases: TGTGCCAGCAGCCACCTTAGTAGCGCCACTGAAGCTTTCTTT. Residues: CASSHLSSATEAFF.

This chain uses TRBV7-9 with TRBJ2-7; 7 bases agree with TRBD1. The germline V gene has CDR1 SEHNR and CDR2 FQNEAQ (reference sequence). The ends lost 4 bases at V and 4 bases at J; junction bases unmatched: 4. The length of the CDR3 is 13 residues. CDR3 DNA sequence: TGTGCCAGCAGCTCCGGGACAGAGTACGAGCAGTACTTC. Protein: CASSSGTEYEQYF.

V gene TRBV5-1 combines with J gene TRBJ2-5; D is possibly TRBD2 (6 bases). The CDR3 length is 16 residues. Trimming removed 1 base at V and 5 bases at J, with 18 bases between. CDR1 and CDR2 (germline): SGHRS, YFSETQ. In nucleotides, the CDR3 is TGCGCCAGCAGCTTGAGGGGCGGGGTGGGCACGGAGACCCAGTACTTC. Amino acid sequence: CASSLRGGVGTETQYF.

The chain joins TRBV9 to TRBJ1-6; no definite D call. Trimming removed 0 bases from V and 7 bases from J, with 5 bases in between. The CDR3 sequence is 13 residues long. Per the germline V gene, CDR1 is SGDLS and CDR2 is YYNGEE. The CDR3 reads CASSVDGNSPLHF. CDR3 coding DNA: TGTGCCAGCAGCGTAGACGGGAATTCACCCCTCCACTTT.

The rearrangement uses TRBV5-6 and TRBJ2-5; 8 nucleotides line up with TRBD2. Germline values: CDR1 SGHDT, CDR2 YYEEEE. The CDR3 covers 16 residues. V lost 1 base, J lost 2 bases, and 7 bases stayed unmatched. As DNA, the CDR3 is TGTGCCAGCAGCTTGATCATAGGCGGGGGGCAAGAGACCCAGTACTTC. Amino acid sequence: CASSLIIGGGQETQYF.

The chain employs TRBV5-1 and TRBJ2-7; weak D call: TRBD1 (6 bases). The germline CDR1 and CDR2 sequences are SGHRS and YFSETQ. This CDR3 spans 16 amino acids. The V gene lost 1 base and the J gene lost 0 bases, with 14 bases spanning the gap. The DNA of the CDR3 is TGCGCCAGCAGCTTGAGGACAGCGGAAAGCTCCTACGAGCAGTACTTC. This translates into CASSLRTAESSYEQYF.

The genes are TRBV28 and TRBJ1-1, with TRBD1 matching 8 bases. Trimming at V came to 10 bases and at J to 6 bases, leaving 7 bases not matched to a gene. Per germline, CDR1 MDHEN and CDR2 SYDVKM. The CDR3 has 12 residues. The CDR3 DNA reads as TGTGCCACCCGAGGACAGGGCGCTGAAGCTTTCTTT. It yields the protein CATRGQGAEAFF.

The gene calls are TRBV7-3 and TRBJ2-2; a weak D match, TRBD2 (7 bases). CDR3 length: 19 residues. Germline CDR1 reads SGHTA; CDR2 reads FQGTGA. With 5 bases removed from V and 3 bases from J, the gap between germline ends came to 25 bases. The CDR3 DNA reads TGTGCCAGCAGCCTACCGGGCGGGGGCCAGATCAGCGACACCGGGGAGCTGTTTTTT. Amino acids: CASSLPGGGQISDTGELFF.

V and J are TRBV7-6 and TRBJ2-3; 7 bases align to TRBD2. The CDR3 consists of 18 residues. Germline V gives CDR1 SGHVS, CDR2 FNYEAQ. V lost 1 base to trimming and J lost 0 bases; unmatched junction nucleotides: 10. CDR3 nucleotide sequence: TGTGCCAGCAGCTTAGTTTCCGGGGGGTTTAGTAGCACAGATACGCAGTATTTT. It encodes CASSLVSGGFSSTDTQYF.

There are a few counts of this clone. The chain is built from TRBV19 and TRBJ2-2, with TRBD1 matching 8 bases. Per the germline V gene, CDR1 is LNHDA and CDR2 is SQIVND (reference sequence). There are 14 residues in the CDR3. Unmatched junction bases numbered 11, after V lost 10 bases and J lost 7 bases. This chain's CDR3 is CATGRGRGGGELFF. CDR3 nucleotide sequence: TGTGCCACAGGCAGGGGGCGCGGTGGCGGGGAGCTGTTTTTT.

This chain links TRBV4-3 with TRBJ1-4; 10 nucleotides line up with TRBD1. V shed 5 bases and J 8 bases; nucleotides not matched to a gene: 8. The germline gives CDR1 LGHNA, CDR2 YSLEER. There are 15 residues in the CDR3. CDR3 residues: CASSTSTGGAEKLFF. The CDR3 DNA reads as TGCGCCAGCAGCACATCGACAGGGGGCGCCGAAAAACTGTTTTTT.

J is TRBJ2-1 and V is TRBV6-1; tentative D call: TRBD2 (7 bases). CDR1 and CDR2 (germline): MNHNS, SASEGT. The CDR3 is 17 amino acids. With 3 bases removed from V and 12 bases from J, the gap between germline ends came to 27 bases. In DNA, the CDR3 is TGTGCCAGCAGTGATCATCGGGGGGCGGGCCCGACAGCAGGGCAGTTCTTC. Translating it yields CASSDHRGAGPTAGQFF.

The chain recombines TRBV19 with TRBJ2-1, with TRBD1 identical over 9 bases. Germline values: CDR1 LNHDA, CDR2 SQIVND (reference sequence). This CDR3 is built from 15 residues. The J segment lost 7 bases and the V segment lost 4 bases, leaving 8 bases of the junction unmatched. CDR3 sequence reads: CASSTQGAAGNEQFF. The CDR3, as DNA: TGTGCCAGTAGTACACAGGGGGCGGCGGGGAATGAGCAGTTCTTC.

Here the CDR3 DNA reads TGCGCCAGCAGCCAGGAGGGGAGGCTGGGTGAAGCTTTCTTT. As protein: CASSQEGRLGEAFF. This rearrangement joins TRBV4-1 to TRBJ1-1; a possible D gene is TRBD1 (5 bases). Trimming shortened V by 3 bases and J by 7 bases, and 15 bases separated the two germline ends. Germline CDR1 reads MGHRA; CDR2 reads YSYEKL. The CDR3 is made up of 14 amino acids.

Written as DNA, the CDR3 is TGTGCCAGTAGTATTGGGGACATCGGCTACACCTTC. This gives the protein CASSIGDIGYTF. The chain carries TRBV19 and TRBJ1-2; maybe TRBD1 (6 bases). The V end lost 3 bases, the J end lost 8 bases, and 10 bases lay between the germline ends. The CDR3 consists of 12 residues. Germline CDR1 is LNHDA and CDR2 is SQIVND (reference sequence).

CDR3 sequence reads: CASSLQGRESYGYTF. DNA of the CDR3: TGTGCCAGCAGCCTACAGGGACGAGAATCCTATGGCTACACCTTC. The chain uses TRBV6-2 or TRBV6-3 and TRBJ1-2, with D tentatively TRBD1 (6 bases). Germline assignment: CDR1 MNHEY and CDR2 SVGEGT. The V end was cut by 6 bases, the J end by 4 bases, with 18 bases between. This CDR3 is built from 15 residues.

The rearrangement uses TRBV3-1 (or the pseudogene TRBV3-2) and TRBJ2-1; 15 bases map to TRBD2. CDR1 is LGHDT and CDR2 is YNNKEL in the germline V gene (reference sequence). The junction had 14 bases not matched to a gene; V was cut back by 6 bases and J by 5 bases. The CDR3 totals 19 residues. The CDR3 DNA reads TGTGCCAGCAGAGTGGGACTAGCGGGGGGAAAAGTCATTAACAATGAGCAGTTCTTC. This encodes CASRVGLAGGKVINNEQFF.

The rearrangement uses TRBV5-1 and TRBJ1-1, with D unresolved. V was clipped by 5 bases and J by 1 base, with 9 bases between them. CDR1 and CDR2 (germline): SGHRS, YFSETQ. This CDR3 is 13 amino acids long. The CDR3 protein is CASSWSGNTEAFF. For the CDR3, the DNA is TGCGCCAGCAGTTGGAGTGGGAACACTGAAGCTTTCTTT.

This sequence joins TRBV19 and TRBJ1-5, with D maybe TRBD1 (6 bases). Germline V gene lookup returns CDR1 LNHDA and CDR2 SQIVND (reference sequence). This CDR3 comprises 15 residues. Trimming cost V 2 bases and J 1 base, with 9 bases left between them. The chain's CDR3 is CASSISRGSNQPQHF. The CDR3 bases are TGTGCCAGTAGTATAAGCAGGGGAAGCAATCAGCCCCAGCATTTT.

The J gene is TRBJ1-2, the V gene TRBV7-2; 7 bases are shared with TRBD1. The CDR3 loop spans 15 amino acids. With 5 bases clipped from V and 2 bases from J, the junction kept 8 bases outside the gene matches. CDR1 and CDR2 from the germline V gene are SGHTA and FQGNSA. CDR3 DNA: TGTGCCAGCAGCCCCGAGGGGGCAGCGAACTATGGCTACACCTTC. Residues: CASSPEGAANYGYTF.

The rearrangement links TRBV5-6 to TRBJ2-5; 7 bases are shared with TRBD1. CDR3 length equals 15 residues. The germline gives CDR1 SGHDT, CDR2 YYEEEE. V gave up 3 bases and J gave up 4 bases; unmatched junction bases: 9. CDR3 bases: TGTGCCAGCAGCTCGAGGACAGGTACCGGAGAGACCCAGTACTTC. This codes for CASSSRTGTGETQYF.

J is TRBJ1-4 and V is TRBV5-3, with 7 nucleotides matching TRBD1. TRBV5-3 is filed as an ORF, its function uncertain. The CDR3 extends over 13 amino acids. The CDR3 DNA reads TGTGCGAAAGACAGGGAACCTAATGAAAAACTGTTTTTT. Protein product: CAKDREPNEKLFF.

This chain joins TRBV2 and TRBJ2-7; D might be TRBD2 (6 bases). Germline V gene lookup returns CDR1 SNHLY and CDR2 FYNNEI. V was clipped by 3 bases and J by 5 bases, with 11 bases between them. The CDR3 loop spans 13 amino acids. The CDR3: CASSDGGMNEQYF. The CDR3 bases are TGTGCCAGCAGTGATGGGGGGATGAACGAGCAGTACTTC.